This TCR beta chain was observed in a study of T cells after yellow fever vaccination. This CDR3 spans 18 amino acids. V was clipped by 2 bases and J by 3 bases; unmatched bases: 13. Germline V gene lookup returns CDR1 LGHDT and CDR2 YNNKEL (reference sequence). TCRdb ran MiXCR on the 5' RACE reads and lists one entry per CDR3 protein. The sample contains 200,000 to 250,000 distinct CDR3 sequences, less than 9% of which appear only once. Many counts were recorded for this clonotype. The rearrangement links TRBV3-1 to TRBJ2-7, with 10 nucleotides matching TRBD2. The source was CD4+ T cells sorted from PBMCs, collected 15 days after the yellow fever booster vaccination. This receptor was taken from a man younger than 40 who received the YFV17D yellow fever vaccine. The DNA of the CDR3 is TGTGCCAGCAGCCAAAAACCTAGCGGGAGTTTCGGACTCTACGAGCAGTACTTC. Protein sequence: CASSQKPSGSFGLYEQYF.